This TCR beta chain emerged from a study of cytomegalovirus exposure and HLA in healthy donors. Sequenced by immunoSEQ multiplex PCR; TCRdb stores in-frame clones only, minus some. This sample has roughly 70,000 clones, with approximately 93% found just once. The V and J ends lost 4 bases and 3 bases, in that order; junction bases with no gene match: 15. Germline values: CDR1 KGHSH, CDR2 LQKENI. The CDR3 loop spans 20 amino acids. The sample taken for sequencing was PBMCs. The receptor's source is a man aged 18 to 30 in good health and CMV-seropositive. This chain joins TRBV18 and TRBJ2-1; 13 nucleotides agree with TRBD2. CDR3 nucleotides: TGTGCCAGCTCACACAGACTAGCGGGAGGTCTTAAATTAAACTACAATGAGCAGTTCTTC. Translating gives CASSHRLAGGLKLNYNEQFF.